A single sample gave rise to the 15 T cell receptor beta chains below, sequenced in a study of T cells in Graves' hyperthyroidism and ophthalmopathy. The CDR3 regions of TCR beta were amplified from RNA transcripts. The TCR CDR3 first-round RT-PCR relied on the HTBI primer set. TCRdb re-derived calls from the multiplex PCR reads in MiXCR, one entry per CDR3 protein. The table lists around 380,000 distinct CDR3 sequences, roughly 14% of them singletons, with roughly 20% in the top ten. The sequencing input was blood. The source of these receptors is a young man with Graves' hyperthyroidism that later progressed to Graves' ophthalmopathy.

This clonotype was seen repeatedly, ten times or more. The rearrangement links TRBV7-2 to TRBJ2-3; 8 bases fit TRBD2. Trimming at V came to 6 bases and at J to 2 bases, leaving 4 bases not matched to a gene. Per germline, CDR1 SGHTA and CDR2 FQGNSA. The CDR3 has 14 amino acids. The CDR3 bases are TGTGCCAGCAGTCGGGGGGGCGTCACAGATACGCAGTATTTT. It specifies CASSRGGVTDTQYF. Based on the CDR3 plus reference TRBV7-2 and TRBJ2-3, the full variable domain is GAGVSQSPSNKVTEKGKDVELRCDPISGHTALYWYRQSLGQGLEFLIYFQGNSAPDKSGLPSDRFSAERTGGSVSTLTIQRTQQEDSAVYLCASSRGGVTDTQYFGPGTRLTVL.

This clonotype was observed many times. The chain links TRBV18 to TRBJ1-5; D uncertain. Between the trimmed V and J ends, which lost 3 bases and 5 bases, there was a span of 8 bases. CDR3 length equals 13 residues. Germline assignment: CDR1 KGHSH and CDR2 LQKENI. The CDR3 nucleotides read TGTGCCAGCTCACCCGGGTCCGATCAGCCCCAGCATTTT. Protein product: CASSPGSDQPQHF.

This clonotype was picked up many times. The chain joins TRBV6-1 to TRBJ1-2; D unclear. This CDR3 contains 12 residues. V lost 5 bases, J lost 8 bases, and 12 bases lay in between. Germline CDR1 and CDR2: MNHNS and SASEGT. In DNA, the CDR3 is TGTGCCAGCAGTTATTCTTCGGGAGGCTACACCTTC. Translated: CASSYSSGGYTF.

A remark on this clonotype: A single base separates this from a much larger clone, so it may be a read error. The V gene is TRBV11-2, the J gene TRBJ2-3; 8 nucleotides match TRBD2. This CDR3 is 15 amino acids long. CDR1 and CDR2 (germline): SGHAT, FQNNGV. The CDR3 DNA reads TGTGTCAGCAGATCCGGGGGGGCCAGTACAGATACGCAGTATTTT. Residues: CVSRSGGASTDTQYF.

Many counts were recorded for this clonotype. The gene calls are TRBV2 and TRBJ2-7; the D gene could be TRBD1 or TRBD2 (6 bases each). CDR3 length: 13 amino acids. Trimming left V 8 bases short and J 2 bases short, with 13 bases between. Germline V gene lookup returns CDR1 SNHLY and CDR2 FYNNEI. CDR3 sequence: CASRGTPTYEQYF. The CDR3 DNA reads as TGTGCCAGCCGCGGGACACCTACCTACGAGCAGTACTTC.

This clonotype came up many times. J is TRBJ1-6 and V is TRBV5-1; no firm D call. The V gene's germline CDR1 is SGHRS and CDR2 YFSETQ. V was cut by 4 bases and J by 1 base, with 9 bases left in between. The CDR3 sequence is 15 residues long. The CDR3: CASSKTPSYNSPLHF. CDR3 DNA: TGCGCCAGCAGCAAAACGCCGTCCTATAATTCACCCCTCCACTTT.

This clonotype was detected a few times. The chain employs TRBV7-8 and TRBJ1-4; weak D call: TRBD1 (6 bases). Germline values: CDR1 SGHVS, CDR2 FQNEAQ. This CDR3 has 16 residues. Trimming stripped 0 bases from V and 5 bases from J, with 13 bases between. The CDR3 here is CASSLAGGLGNEKLFF. The DNA for the CDR3 is TGTGCCAGCAGCTTAGCGGGGGGGCTCGGGAATGAAAAACTGTTTTTT.

The chain links TRBV6-8 to TRBJ1-2; D gene unclear. Per the germline V gene, CDR1 is MNHGY and CDR2 is SAAAGT. Between the trimmed V and J ends, which lost 2 bases and 1 base, there was a span of 5 bases. This CDR3 has 13 amino acids. CDR3 nucleotide sequence: TGTGCCAGCAGTTACGCCGTTAACTATGGCTACACCTTC. Its protein product is CASSYAVNYGYTF.

This clonotype was seen at least ten times. The chain recombines TRBV6-5 with TRBJ2-1; D uncertain. CDR1 is MNHEY and CDR2 is SVGAGI in the germline V gene. The V gene lost 0 bases and the J gene lost 0 bases, with 6 bases spanning the gap. The CDR3 totals 15 residues. The CDR3 region is CASSYSSHSYNEQFF. CDR3 sequence (DNA): TGTGCCAGCAGTTACTCTTCCCACTCCTACAATGAGCAGTTCTTC.

This clonotype was observed at least ten times. The rearrangement links TRBV27 to TRBJ2-1, with 7 bases lining up with TRBD2. The CDR3 loop spans 15 amino acids. Germline V gives CDR1 MNHEY, CDR2 SMNVEV (reference sequence). V dropped 2 bases and J dropped 4; count of bases not matched to a gene: 5. CDR3 loop: CASSLSGELYNEQFF. The CDR3 DNA sequence: TGTGCCAGCAGTTTAAGCGGGGAACTATACAATGAGCAGTTCTTC.

This clonotype was seen many times. The chain has TRBV6-1 and TRBJ1-6, with 8 bases matching TRBD1. The CDR3 sequence is 15 residues long. J lost 9 bases, V lost 5 bases, and 9 bases had no gene match. The germline gives CDR1 MNHNS, CDR2 SASEGT. The CDR3 region has the DNA TGTGCCAGCAGTTCCCCGACAGGGGACGGTTCACCCCTCCACTTT. The encoded protein is CASSSPTGDGSPLHF.

This clonotype was counted many times. The genes are TRBV5-1 and TRBJ2-1; 7 bases line up with TRBD1. Trimming took 4 bases from V and 3 from J; bases not matched to a gene: 7. The germline V gene has CDR1 SGHRS and CDR2 YFSETQ. This CDR3 region has 15 residues. The CDR3 loop reads CASSTQGDHYNEQFF. The CDR3 nucleotides read TGCGCCAGCAGCACCCAGGGGGATCACTACAATGAGCAGTTCTTC.

This chain uses TRBV20-1 with TRBJ1-2; D is possibly TRBD1 (6 bases). The CDR3 consists of 10 residues. CDR1 and CDR2 from the germline V gene are DFQATT and SNEGSKA (reference sequence). Trimming cost V 6 bases and J 11 bases, with 13 bases left between them. The CDR3 sequence is CSATRDTYTF. The DNA for the CDR3 is TGCAGTGCAACTAGGGACACTTACACCTTC.

This clonotype was counted many times. This chain joins TRBV20-1 and TRBJ1-1; D remains ambiguous. Germline V gene lookup returns CDR1 DFQATT and CDR2 SNEGSKA (reference sequence). This CDR3 region has 13 residues. Trimming pared 2 bases from V and 0 bases from J, leaving 7 bases between. CDR3 residues: CSARRHLNTEAFF. The DNA of the CDR3 is TGCAGTGCTAGAAGGCACTTGAACACTGAAGCTTTCTTT.

This clonotype was found a few times. CDR3 residues: CASGASYNSPLHF. CDR3 coding DNA: TGTGCCAGTGGAGCTAGCTATAATTCACCCCTCCACTTT. This chain connects TRBV19 to TRBJ1-6; the D is unclear. Trimming left V 8 bases short and J 3 bases short, with 8 bases between. Germline-derived CDR1 and CDR2 are LNHDA and SQIVND (reference sequence). This CDR3 comprises 13 residues.